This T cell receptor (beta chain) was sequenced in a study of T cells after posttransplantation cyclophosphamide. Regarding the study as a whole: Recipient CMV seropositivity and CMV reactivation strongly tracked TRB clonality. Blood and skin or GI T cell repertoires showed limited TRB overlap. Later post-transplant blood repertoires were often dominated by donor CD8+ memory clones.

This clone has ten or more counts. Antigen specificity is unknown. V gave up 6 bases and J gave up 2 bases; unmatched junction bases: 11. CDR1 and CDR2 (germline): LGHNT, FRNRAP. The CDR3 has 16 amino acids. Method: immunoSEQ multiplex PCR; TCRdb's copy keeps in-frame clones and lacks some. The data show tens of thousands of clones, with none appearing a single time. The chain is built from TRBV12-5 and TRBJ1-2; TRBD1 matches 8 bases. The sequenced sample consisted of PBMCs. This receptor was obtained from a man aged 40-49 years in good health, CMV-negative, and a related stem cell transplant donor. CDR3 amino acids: CASGHKDREVNYGYTF. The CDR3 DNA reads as TGTGCTAGTGGCCATAAGGACAGGGAAGTCAACTATGGCTACACCTTC.